The TCR beta chain described here comes from a study of patients and donors after allogeneic stem cell transplantation. This clonotype has a handful of counts. The germline V gene encodes CDR1 SGHDN and CDR2 FVKESK. V lost 6 bases to trimming and J lost 2 bases; unmatched junction nucleotides: 5. CDR3 length: 14 residues. MiXCR was run by TCRdb on the RT-PCR reads, yielding one entry per CDR3 protein. The profile shows fewer than 250,000 distinct CDR3 sequences, 14% of them singletons. This clonotype was obtained from a human donor who was either an allogeneic HSCT recipient or a stem cell or donor lymphocyte infusion donor (not recorded which). It is not recorded whose cells these are; they may come from a transplant donor. Material: blood, either unsorted or a sorted T cell fraction (not recorded which). The V call is TRBV14, the J call TRBJ1-1, with 8 positions matching TRBD1. The CDR3: CASRDRVGNTEAFF. DNA of the CDR3: TGTGCCAGCAGGGACAGGGTCGGAAACACTGAAGCTTTCTTT.